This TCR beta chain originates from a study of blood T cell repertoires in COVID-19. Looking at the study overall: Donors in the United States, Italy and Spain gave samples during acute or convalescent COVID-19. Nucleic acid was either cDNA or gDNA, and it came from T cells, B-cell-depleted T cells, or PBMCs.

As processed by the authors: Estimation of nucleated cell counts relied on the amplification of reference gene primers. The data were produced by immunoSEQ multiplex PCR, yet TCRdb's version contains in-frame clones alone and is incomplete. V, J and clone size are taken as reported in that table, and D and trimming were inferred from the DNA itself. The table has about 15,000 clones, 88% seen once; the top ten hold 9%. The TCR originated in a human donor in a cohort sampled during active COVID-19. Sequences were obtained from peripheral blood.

The CDR3 loop reads CASSPSGPSYEQYF. The CDR3 coding sequence is TGTGCCAGCAGCCCTAGCGGCCCGTCCTACGAGCAGTACTTC. This sequence joins TRBV11-3 and TRBJ2-7; 7 bases are a match to TRBD2. Unmatched junction bases numbered 5, after V lost 5 bases and J lost 1 base. The CDR3 contains 14 residues. Germline CDR1 is SGHNT and CDR2 is YENEEA.